The text below deals with one T cell receptor beta chain. Treatment denoted: about 20 received Ad26.COV2.S at low or high dose, single or two shots; roughly five received placebo; per-sample allocation not given. Day 63 following the first vaccine or placebo injection was when the samples were taken. This adult donor, from Boston, was 18-55 years old. The vaccine delivered Wuhan-strain SARS-CoV-2 spike through an Ad26 vector. The CDR3 covers 14 residues. CDR1 and CDR2 from the germline V gene are SGHAT and FQNNGV. Trimming removed 0 bases from V and 4 bases from J, with 9 bases in between. This specimen belongs to a study of Ad26.COV2.S vaccination and SARS-CoV-2 variants. In the study overall: In the COV1001 trial, the donor was in the Ad26.COV2.S arm.

TCRdb's table, derived via immunoSEQ multiplex PCR, lists solely in-frame clones and lacks some. The sample holds around 250,000 clones; 87% are singletons and the top ten take 2.9%. The starting material was peripheral blood, obtained in a trial of Ad26.COV2.S vaccine versus placebo. The genes are TRBV11-2 and TRBJ1-2; no definite D call. The receptor's source is a person between 18 and 60 years old who received the Ad26.COV2.S COVID-19 vaccine or a placebo. CDR3 sequence: CASSLDPVPYGYTF. CDR3 bases: TGTGCCAGCAGCTTAGACCCAGTCCCCTATGGCTACACCTTC.